A single T cell receptor beta chain is shown here with its context. In this sample, this clone turned up once. Its antigen is unknown. Base qualities were left out, and no much larger clone turns up one base away. The entry originates in a study of tissue T cells after allogeneic stem cell transplantation (dated by TCRdb to between 2021 and 2022). Regarding the research as a whole: Every GVHD patient got a graft from a donor, with four grafts unmodified and three CD34-selected to deplete T cells. For tissues with multiple samples, a pathologist reviewed H&E sections and gave sequencing priority to samples with histologically apparent lymphocytes. Using research autopsies of patients with and without GVHD, plus mouse models of GVHD, the study profiled TCR beta repertoires across many tissues. The human arm was conducted as a prospective observational study, and neither blinding nor randomization was performed. What the authors observed across the whole study: The patient cohort was small and clinically heterogeneous, and sampling depth was acknowledged as a limitation. Within patients, how anatomically similar tissues were was a major factor shaping TCR repertoire composition, regardless of disease or transplant status. Only a few T cell clones appeared in more than one patient, yet motif-based clustering showed tissue-specific repertoire signatures that were shared between patients. In both patients and mice, T cells from blood and spleen covered only a limited part of the TCR repertoire found in tissues. Which tissue TCRs were alloreactive or antigen-specific was not determined in the study, and some of the clones might have been host cells that persisted.

V and J are trimmed by 4 bases and 2 bases, and the gene matches miss 4 bases of the junction. As encoded in the germline V gene, CDR1 is SGHVS while CDR2 is FQNEAQ. The CDR3 starts with the cysteine, ends with the phenylalanine, and has 14 residues. Kept here is only the CDR3 DNA, which spans 42 bases and is read in frame from base 1. Explained via the paper, the time point label denotes: human tissue collected at research (rapid) autopsy. Over a roughly 3-year period, a research-autopsy study prospectively enrolled under ten adult allo-HCT recipients who had steroid-refractory GVHD. Gastrointestinal GVHD was present in all GVHD patients, each of whom received several lines of GVHD-directed therapy, and several of these patients also had skin involvement. After a median post-mortem interval of approximately 9.7 hours, autopsy tissues were collected, including GI sites from esophagus to rectum, liver, skin, and lymphoid organs such as spleen. Each autopsy specimen was cut in two, with one portion flash-frozen in liquid nitrogen and the remainder formalin-fixed, and the outer muscle layers of GI specimens were removed. Genomic DNA was extracted from frozen tissues using the Mag-Bind Blood & Tissue DNA HDQ 96 Kit on a Chemagic 360 or the DNeasy Blood & Tissue Kit. Because of concern about red blood cell contamination, the extracted DNA went through further purification with the Genomic DNA Clean & Concentrator-25 kit.

Libraries came from the immunoSEQ multiplex PCR assay. Adaptive Biotechnologies performed the TCRbeta CDR3 sequencing at survey depth and reported CDR3 sequences, V/J genes, productive frequency and template counts. Amplification of TCR beta CDR3 regions started from genomic DNA instead of RNA. Processing in the source paper ran as follows. Jensen-Shannon divergence was used to quantify pairwise repertoire overlap between tissues, with a value of 1 meaning complete divergence and a value of 0 meaning identical repertoires. Tissues were clustered by single-linkage agglomerative hierarchical clustering of pairwise JSD values and displayed as dendrograms. GLIPH2 was applied to all patient samples using simulation_depth 1000, kmer_min_depth 3, and cdr3_length_cutoff 8, and only groups with more than two unique CDR3s were retained. In a standardized tissue-overlap score, Jaccard GLIPH-group overlap across patients was extrapolated to a standard repertoire size of 1000 clones. Linear mixed-effect models, with tissue as a fixed effect and individual as a random effect, were used to test how diversity related to clinical or experimental variables. TCRdb took this table from immuneACCESS and kept in-frame rearrangements with V and J called. Such tables lack part of the clones; where checked against another copy, unresolved V genes explain under half of the gap, and the rest is unexplained. V, J and clone size were drawn from that table, and D and trimming were deduced from the DNA. The sample contains about 1,300 clones, under 75% of them found a single time. Around 33% of the sample comes from the top ten.

The receptor's source is an older male patient with steroid-refractory graft-versus-host disease after an allogeneic stem cell transplant. Some T cells present after a transplant may be cells of the graft donor. The sequence joins TRBV7-8 to TRBJ1-2; 7 bases in the middle match TRBD1. Here the sequenced sample was spleen tissue, taken at autopsy. At the DNA level, the sequence is TGTGCCAGCAGCTCTACAGGGGCGAACTATGGCTACACCTTC. This codes for CASSSTGANYGYTF.